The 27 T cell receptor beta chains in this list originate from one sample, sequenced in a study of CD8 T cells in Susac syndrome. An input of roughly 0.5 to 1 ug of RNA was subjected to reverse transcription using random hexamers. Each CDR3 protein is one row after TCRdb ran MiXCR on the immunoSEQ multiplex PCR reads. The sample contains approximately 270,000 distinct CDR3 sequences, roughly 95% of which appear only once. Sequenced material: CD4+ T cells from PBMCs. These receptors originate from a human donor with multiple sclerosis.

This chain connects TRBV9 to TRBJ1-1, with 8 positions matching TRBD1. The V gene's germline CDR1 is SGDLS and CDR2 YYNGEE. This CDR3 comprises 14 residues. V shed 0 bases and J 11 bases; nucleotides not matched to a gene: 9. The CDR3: CASSVEGETGAAFF. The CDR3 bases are TGTGCCAGCAGCGTAGAGGGGGAGACAGGGGCGGCTTTCTTT.

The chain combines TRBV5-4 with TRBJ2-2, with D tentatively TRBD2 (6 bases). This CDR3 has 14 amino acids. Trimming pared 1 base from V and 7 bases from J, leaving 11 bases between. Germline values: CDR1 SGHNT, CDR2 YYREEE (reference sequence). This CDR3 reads CASSLRRAGGELFF. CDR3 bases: TGTGCCAGCAGCTTGAGGAGGGCTGGCGGGGAGCTGTTTTTT.

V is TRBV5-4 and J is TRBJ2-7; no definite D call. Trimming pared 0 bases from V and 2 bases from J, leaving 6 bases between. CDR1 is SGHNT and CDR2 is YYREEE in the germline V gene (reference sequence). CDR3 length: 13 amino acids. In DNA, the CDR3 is TGTGCCAGCAGCTTGGTAGGAACCTACGAGCAGTACTTC. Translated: CASSLVGTYEQYF.

This CDR3 reads CASGRLAGPRGTQYF. The CDR3 bases are TGTGCCAGCGGAAGACTAGCGGGTCCTCGGGGGACCCAGTACTTC. The genes are TRBV2 and TRBJ2-5; TRBD2 agrees at 10 bases. Germline values: CDR1 SNHLY, CDR2 FYNNEI. The J segment lost 7 bases and the V segment lost 8 bases, leaving 13 bases of the junction unmatched. The CDR3 totals 15 residues.

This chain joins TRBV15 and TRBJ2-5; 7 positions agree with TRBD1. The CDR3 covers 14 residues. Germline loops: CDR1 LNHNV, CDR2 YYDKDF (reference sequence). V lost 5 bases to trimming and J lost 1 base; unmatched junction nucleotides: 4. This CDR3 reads CATSDRVLQETQYF. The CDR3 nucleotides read TGTGCCACCAGCGACAGGGTCCTCCAAGAGACCCAGTACTTC.

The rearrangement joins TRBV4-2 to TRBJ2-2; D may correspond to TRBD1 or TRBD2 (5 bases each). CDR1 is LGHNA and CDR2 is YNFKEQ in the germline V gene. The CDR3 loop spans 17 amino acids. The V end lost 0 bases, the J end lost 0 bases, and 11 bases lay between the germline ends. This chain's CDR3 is CASSQDKTGPNTGELFF. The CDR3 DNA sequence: TGTGCCAGCAGCCAAGATAAAACGGGGCCGAACACCGGGGAGCTGTTTTTT.

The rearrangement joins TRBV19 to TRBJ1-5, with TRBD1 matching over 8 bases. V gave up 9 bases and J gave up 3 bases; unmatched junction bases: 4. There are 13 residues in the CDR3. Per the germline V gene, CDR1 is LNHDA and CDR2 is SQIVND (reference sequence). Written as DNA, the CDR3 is TGTGCCAGCGCGACAGGGGTCAATCAGCCCCAGCATTTT. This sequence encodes CASATGVNQPQHF.

This CDR3 is CASSLQAGTNYNVEQFF. CDR3 nucleotide sequence: TGCGCCAGCAGCTTGCAAGCGGGAACCAACTACAATGTTGAGCAGTTCTTC. V usage is TRBV5-1 and J usage is TRBJ2-1, with 7 bases identical to TRBD2. The V gene's germline CDR1 is SGHRS and CDR2 YFSETQ. The CDR3 contains 17 residues. The V gene end was trimmed by 1 base and the J gene end by 9 bases; junction bases not matched to a gene: 16.

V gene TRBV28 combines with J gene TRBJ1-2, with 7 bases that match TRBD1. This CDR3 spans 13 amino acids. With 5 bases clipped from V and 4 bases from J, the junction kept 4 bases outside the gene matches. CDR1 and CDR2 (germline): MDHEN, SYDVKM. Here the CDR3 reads CASSDRVLYGYTF. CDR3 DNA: TGTGCCAGCAGTGACAGGGTCCTCTATGGCTACACCTTC.

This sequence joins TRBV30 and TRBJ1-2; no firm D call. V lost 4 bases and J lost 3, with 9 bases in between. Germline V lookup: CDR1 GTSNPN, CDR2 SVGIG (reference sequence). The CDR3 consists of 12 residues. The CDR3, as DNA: TGTGCCTGGACCGGGCTGGACTATGGCTACACCTTC. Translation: CAWTGLDYGYTF.

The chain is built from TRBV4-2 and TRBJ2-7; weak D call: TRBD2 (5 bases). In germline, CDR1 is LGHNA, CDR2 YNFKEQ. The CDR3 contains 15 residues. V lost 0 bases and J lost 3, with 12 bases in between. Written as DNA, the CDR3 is TGTGCCAGCAGCCAAGATGCGAGCGGAGTCTACGAGCAGTACGTC. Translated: CASSQDASGVYEQYV.

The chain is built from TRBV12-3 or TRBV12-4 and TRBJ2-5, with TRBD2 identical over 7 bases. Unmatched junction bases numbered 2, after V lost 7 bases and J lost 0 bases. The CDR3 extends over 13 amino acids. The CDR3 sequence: CASTTSDQETQYF. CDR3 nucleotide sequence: TGTGCCAGCACCACTAGCGACCAAGAGACCCAGTACTTC.

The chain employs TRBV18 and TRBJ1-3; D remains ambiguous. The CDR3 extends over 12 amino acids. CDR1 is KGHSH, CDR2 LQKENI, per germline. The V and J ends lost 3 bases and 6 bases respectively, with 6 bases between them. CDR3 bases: TGTGCCAGCTCACCGGGCGAAAACACCATATATTTT. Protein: CASSPGENTIYF.

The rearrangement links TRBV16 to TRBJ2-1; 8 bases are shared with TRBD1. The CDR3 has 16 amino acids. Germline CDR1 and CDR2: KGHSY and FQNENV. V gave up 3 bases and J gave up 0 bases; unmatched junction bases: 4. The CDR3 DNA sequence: TGTGCCAGCAGCCACCTAACAGGGGGCTCCTACAATGAGCAGTTCTTC. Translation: CASSHLTGGSYNEQFF.

The CDR3 region has the DNA TGCAGTGCTGGGGGACTGCAAGAGACCCAGTACTTC. Protein sequence: CSAGGLQETQYF. The chain employs TRBV20-1 and TRBJ2-5; the D gene is possibly TRBD2 (6 bases). CDR1 and CDR2 (germline): DFQATT, SNEGSKA (reference sequence). V was cut by 5 bases and J by 2 bases, with 9 bases left in between. The CDR3 contains 12 residues.

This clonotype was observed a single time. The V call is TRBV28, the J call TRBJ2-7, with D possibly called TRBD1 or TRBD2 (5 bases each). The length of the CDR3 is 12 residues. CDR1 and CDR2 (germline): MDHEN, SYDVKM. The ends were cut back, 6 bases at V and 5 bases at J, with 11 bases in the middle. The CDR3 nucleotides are TGTGCCAGCAGCCCAATGGGGGACGAGCAGTACTTC. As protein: CASSPMGDEQYF.

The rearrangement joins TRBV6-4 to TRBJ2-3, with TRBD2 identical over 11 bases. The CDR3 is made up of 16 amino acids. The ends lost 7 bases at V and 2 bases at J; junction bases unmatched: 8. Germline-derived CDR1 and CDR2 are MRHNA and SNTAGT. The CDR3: CASIAGGLRDTDTQYF. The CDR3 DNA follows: TGTGCCAGCATAGCGGGGGGGCTTCGTGACACAGATACGCAGTATTTT.

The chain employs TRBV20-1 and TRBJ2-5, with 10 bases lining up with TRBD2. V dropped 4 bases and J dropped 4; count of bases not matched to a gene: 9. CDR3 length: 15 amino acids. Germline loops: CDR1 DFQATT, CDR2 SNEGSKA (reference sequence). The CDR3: CSATGLAGVGETQYF. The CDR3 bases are TGCAGTGCTACTGGCCTAGCGGGAGTTGGAGAGACCCAGTACTTC.

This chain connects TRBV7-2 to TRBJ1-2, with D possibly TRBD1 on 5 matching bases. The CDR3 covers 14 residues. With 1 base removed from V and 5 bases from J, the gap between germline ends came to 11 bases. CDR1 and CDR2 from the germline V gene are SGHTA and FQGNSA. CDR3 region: CASSLGRAGYGYTF. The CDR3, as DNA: TGTGCCAGCAGCTTAGGCAGGGCGGGATATGGCTACACCTTC.

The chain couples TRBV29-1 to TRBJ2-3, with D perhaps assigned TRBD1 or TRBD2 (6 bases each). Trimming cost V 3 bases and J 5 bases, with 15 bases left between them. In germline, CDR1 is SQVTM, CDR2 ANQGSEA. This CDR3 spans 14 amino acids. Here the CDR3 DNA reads TGCAGCGTTGAGCCCCCGGGGGCCATAGATACGCAGTATTTT. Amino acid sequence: CSVEPPGAIDTQYF.

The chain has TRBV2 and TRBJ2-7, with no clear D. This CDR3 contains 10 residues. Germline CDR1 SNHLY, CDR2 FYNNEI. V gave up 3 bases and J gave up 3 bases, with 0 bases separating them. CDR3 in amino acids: CASSDYEQYV. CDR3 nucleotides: TGTGCCAGCAGTGACTACGAGCAGTACGTC.

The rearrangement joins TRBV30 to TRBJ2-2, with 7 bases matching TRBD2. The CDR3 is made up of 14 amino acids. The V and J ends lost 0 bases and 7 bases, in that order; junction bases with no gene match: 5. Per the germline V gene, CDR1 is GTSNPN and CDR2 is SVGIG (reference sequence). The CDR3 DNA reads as TGTGCCTGGAGTGTAGGACTAGAGGGCGGGGAGCTGTTTTTT. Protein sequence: CAWSVGLEGGELFF.

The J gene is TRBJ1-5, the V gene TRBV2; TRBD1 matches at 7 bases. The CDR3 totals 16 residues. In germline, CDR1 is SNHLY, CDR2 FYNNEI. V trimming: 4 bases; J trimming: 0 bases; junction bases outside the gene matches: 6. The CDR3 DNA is TGTGCCAGCAGTGCCACAGGGGAAGTTAGCAATCAGCCCCAGCATTTT. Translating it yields CASSATGEVSNQPQHF. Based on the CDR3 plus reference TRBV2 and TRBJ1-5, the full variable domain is EPEVTQTPSHQVTQMGQEVILRCVPISNHLYFYWYRQILGQKVEFLVSFYNNEISEKSEIFDDQFSVERPDGSNFTLKIRSTKLEDSAMYFCASSATGEVSNQPQHFGDGTRLSIL.

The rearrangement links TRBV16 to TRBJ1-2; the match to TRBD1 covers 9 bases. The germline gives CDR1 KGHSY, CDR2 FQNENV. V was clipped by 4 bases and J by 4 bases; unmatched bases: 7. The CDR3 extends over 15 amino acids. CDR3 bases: TGTGCCAGCAGCCCTCGTGGGACAGGGACCTATGGCTACACCTTC. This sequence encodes CASSPRGTGTYGYTF.

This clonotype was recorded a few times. The CDR3, as DNA: TGTGCCAGCAGTGAAGGACTAGCGGGAGGGCTTGAGCAGTACGTC. Protein product: CASSEGLAGGLEQYV. The chain has TRBV2 and TRBJ2-7; 14 nucleotides align to TRBD2. The CDR3 length is 15 residues. In germline, CDR1 is SNHLY, CDR2 FYNNEI. Germline trimming cut 1 base from V and 7 bases from J; bases unmatched to any gene: 3.

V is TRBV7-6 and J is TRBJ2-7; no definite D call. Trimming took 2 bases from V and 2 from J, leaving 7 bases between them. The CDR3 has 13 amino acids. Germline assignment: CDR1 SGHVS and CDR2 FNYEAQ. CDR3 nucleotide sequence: TGTGCCAGCAGCTTATGGCAAGCCTACGAGCAGTACTTC. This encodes CASSLWQAYEQYF.

CDR3 sequence: CSATTSDLVLDEQFF. CDR3 DNA: TGCAGTGCTACCACTAGCGACCTCGTGTTGGATGAGCAGTTCTTC. The chain employs TRBV20-1 and TRBJ2-1; 7 bases are a match to TRBD2. The V and J ends lost 4 bases and 8 bases, in that order; junction bases with no gene match: 14. This CDR3 contains 15 residues. CDR1 and CDR2 (germline): DFQATT, SNEGSKA (reference sequence).